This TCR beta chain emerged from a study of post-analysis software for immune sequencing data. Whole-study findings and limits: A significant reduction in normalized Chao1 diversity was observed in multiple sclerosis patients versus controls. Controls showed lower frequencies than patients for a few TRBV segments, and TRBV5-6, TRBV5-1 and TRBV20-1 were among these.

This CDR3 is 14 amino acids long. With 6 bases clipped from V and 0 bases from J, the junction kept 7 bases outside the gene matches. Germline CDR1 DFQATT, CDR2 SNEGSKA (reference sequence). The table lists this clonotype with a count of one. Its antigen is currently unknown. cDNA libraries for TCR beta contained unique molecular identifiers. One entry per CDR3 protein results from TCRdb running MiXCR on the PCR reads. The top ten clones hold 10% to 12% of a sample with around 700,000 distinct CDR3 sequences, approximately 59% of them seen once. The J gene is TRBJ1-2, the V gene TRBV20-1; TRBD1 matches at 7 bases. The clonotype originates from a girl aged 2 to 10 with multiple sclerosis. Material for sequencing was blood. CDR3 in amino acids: CSAVRQGTNYGYTF. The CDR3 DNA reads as TGCAGTGCCGTAAGACAGGGAACTAACTATGGCTACACCTTC.